This TCR beta chain was obtained from a study of technical replicates of blood from several donors. CDR1 and CDR2 (germline): LNHDA, SQIVND (reference sequence). This CDR3 region has 14 residues. V was clipped by 6 bases and J by 6 bases; unmatched bases: 6. The repertoire was sequenced with immunoSEQ multiplex PCR; TCRdb's copy has only in-frame clones and lacks some. This table holds tens of thousands of clones, around 90% found once. Input material: T cells isolated from PBMCs. This receptor was obtained from a human donor in good health. This chain links TRBV19 with TRBJ2-2, with TRBD1 matching over 8 bases. CDR3 protein: CASRDRDSSGELFF. Here the CDR3 DNA reads TGTGCCAGTAGGGACAGGGACTCCTCCGGGGAGCTGTTTTTT. Together with reference TRBV19 and TRBJ2-2, the CDR3 gives the full variable domain: DGGITQSPKYLFRKEGQNVTLSCEQNLNHDAMYWYRQDPGQGLRLIYYSQIVNDFQKGDIAEGYSVSREKKESFPLTVTSAQKNPTAFYLCASRDRDSSGELFFGEGSRLTVL.